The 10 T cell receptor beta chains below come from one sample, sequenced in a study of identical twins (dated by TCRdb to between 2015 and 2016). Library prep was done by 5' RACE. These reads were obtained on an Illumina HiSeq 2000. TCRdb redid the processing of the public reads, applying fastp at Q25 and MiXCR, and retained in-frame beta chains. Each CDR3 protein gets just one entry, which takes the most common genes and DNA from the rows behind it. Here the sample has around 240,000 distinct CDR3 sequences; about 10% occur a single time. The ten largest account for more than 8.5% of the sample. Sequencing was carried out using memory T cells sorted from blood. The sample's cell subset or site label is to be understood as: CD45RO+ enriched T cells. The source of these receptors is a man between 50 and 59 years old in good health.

CDR3 bases: TGTGCCAGCAGACGACTAGCGACCCCCGATACGCAGTATTTT. Translated: CASRRLATPDTQYF. The chain recombines TRBV6-1 with TRBJ2-3, with TRBD2 identical over 8 bases. V was clipped by 6 bases and J by 6 bases; unmatched bases: 8. The germline V gene encodes CDR1 MNHNS and CDR2 SASEGT. The CDR3 contains 14 residues.

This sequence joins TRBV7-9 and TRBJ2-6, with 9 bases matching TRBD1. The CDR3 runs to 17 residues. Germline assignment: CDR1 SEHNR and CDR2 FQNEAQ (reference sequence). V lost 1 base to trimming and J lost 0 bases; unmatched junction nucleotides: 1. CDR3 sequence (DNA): TGTGCCAGCAGCTTAGGGACAGGGGCCTCTGGGGCCAACGTCCTGACTTTC. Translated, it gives CASSLGTGASGANVLTF.

The DNA for the CDR3 is TGTGCCAGCAAGGGGCTAGCGGGAGAGATTTACAATGAGCAGTTCTTC. Encoded protein: CASKGLAGEIYNEQFF. The rearrangement joins TRBV12-3 or TRBV12-4 to TRBJ2-1; 10 bases match TRBD2. CDR3 length: 16 residues. After removal of 7 bases from V and 4 bases from J, the junction contained 10 bases not matched to a gene.

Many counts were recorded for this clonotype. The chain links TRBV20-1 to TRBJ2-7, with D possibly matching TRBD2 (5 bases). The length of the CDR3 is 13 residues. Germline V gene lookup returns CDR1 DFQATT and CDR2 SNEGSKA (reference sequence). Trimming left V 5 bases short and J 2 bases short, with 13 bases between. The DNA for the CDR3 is TGCAGTGCTCGACCTAGCAAGACCTACGAGCAGTACTTC. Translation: CSARPSKTYEQYF.

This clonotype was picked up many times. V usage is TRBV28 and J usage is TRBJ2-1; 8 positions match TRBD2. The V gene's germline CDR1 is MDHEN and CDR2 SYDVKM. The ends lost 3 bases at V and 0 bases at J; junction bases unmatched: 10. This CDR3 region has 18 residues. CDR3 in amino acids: CASSFSLGRAVSYNEQFF. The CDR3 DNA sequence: TGTGCCAGCAGTTTCTCGCTCGGGAGGGCCGTCTCCTACAATGAGCAGTTCTTC.

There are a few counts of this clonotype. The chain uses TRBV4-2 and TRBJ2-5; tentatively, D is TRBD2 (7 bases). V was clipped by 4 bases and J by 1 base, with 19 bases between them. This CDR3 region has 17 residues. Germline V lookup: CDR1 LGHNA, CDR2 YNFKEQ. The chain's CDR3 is CASSRLEGGGLQETQYF. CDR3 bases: TGTGCCAGCAGCCGCTTAGAGGGCGGGGGCCTCCAAGAGACCCAGTACTTC.

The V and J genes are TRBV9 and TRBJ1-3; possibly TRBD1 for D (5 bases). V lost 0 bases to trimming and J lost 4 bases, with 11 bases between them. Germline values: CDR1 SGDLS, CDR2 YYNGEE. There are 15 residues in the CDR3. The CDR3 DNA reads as TGTGCCAGCAGCGTAGCTTGGGGGAAAGGAAACACCATATATTTT. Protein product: CASSVAWGKGNTIYF.

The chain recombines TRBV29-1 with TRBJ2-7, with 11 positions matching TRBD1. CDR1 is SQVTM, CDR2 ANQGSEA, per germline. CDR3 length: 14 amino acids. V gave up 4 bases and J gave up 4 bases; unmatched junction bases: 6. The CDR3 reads CSVAQGTGGYEQYF. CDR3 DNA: TGCAGCGTTGCTCAAGGGACAGGGGGTTACGAGCAGTACTTC.

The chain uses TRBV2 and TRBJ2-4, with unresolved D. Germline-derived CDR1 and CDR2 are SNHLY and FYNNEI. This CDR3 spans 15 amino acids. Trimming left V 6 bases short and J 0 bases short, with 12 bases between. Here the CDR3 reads CASSPTKIAKNIQYF. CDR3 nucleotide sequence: TGTGCCAGCAGCCCGACCAAGATAGCCAAAAACATTCAGTACTTC.

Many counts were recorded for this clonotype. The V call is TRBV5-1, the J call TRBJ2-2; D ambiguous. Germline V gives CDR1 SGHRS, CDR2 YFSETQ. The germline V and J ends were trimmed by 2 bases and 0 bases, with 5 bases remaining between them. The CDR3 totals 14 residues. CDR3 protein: CASSLRTNTGELFF. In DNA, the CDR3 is TGCGCCAGCAGCTTACGAACGAACACCGGGGAGCTGTTTTTT.